This TCR beta chain was documented in a study of control samples from healthy donors and cancer patients. CDR1 is LNHDA, CDR2 SQIVND, per germline (reference sequence). The CDR3 has 12 residues. The V end was cut by 4 bases, the J end by 4 bases, with 7 bases between. The protocol was immunoSEQ multiplex PCR, while the TCRdb copy is restricted to in-frame clones and leaves out a portion. The sample includes around 80,000 clones, 80% to 90% of them seen just once. Sequenced: blood. The origin of this receptor is a man aged 50 to 60 in good health. The V call is TRBV19, the J call TRBJ1-2; no clear D gene. DNA for the CDR3: TGTGCCAGTAGTAAGATGGCCTATGGCTACACCTTC. It yields the protein CASSKMAYGYTF.